The sequence of this TCR beta chain was determined in a study of T-cell memory formation after mild COVID-19. Turning to the study itself: Largely donor-specific TCR clusters were found.

TCRdb re-derived calls from the 5' RACE reads in MiXCR, one entry per CDR3 protein. The data show hundreds of thousands of distinct CDR3 sequences, with around 21% seen just once and approximately 12% held by the top ten. V shed 0 bases and J shed 5 bases, with 9 bases lying between them. The CDR3 runs 14 residues. Germline CDR1 SGHRS, CDR2 YFSETQ. The source of this sequence is an adult woman who had mild COVID-19 (a few samples of this study predate the infection). Cell type and time point are not known. Sequencing was done on a sample of PBMCs or a T cell subset sorted from them (not recorded which). The chain employs TRBV5-1 and TRBJ1-3; TRBD1 might be the D (5 bases). CDR3 amino acids: CASSLGGDRNTIYF. CDR3 nucleotides: TGCGCCAGCAGCTTGGGGGGGGACCGAAACACCATATATTTT.